A selection of T cell receptor beta chains follows, all from one sample in a study of Ad26.COV2.S vaccination and SARS-CoV-2 variants. Profiling relied on immunoSEQ multiplex PCR, and the TCRdb table lists in-frame clones only, not all of them. Of around 500,000 clones listed, 80% to 90% are singletons. Sequenced material: peripheral blood, taken in a trial of Ad26.COV2.S vaccine versus placebo. These receptors came from a person between 18 and 59 years old who received the Ad26.COV2.S COVID-19 vaccine or a placebo. Both conserved end residues are part of each CDR3. D genes are given only for firm matches.

D	V	CDR3
NA	TRBV5-4	CASSFTGSDEQYF
NA	TRBV29-1	CSVEGQDIGYTF
NA	TRBV7-8	CASSLVGVQDTGELFF
NA	TRBV7-8	CASSPWGGEEAFF
NA	TRBV30	CAWSVLGGRNTDTQYF
NA	TRBV19	CASSLQEWGANVLTF
NA	TRBV19	CASSRTGTRAYEQYF
TRBD1	TRBV19	CASSPTGGIGELFF
NA	TRBV6-2/TRBV6-3	CASSFARENYGYTF
NA	TRBV29-1	CSVEVQGIGELFF
NA	TRBV7-6	CASSLASSTTASSGNTIYF
NA	TRBV7-2	CAAGGSYEQYF
NA	TRBV28	CASSPRRAGLYGYTF
NA	TRBV29-1	CSVQQGSNQPQHF
NA	TRBV29-1	CSVADRTNYGYTF
NA	TRBV25-1	CASSAPIGANVLTF
NA	TRBV29-1	CSVELTVNTEAFF
NA	TRBV2	CASGGPTPADTQYF
TRBD1	TRBV28	CASSPRQGTFF
NA	TRBV24-1	CATSDLGLEPINEQFF
NA	TRBV13	CASSLGSGRPSYEQYF
NA	TRBV25-1	CASSEQGPPYEQYF